This TCR beta chain was profiled in a study of blood T cell repertoires in COVID-19. Study in general: Samples representing acute and convalescent COVID-19 were sourced from the United States, Italy and Spain. T cells, B-cell-depleted T cells, or PBMCs provided the cDNA or gDNA that served as material.

The CDR3 consists of 15 residues. With 6 bases clipped from V and 5 bases from J, the junction kept 7 bases outside the gene matches. Germline assignment: CDR1 MNHEY and CDR2 SVGEGT. In the original processing: Reference gene primers were amplified, and this amplification served to estimate nucleated cell counts. Method: immunoSEQ multiplex PCR; TCRdb's copy keeps in-frame clones and lacks some. For V, J and clone size, that table is used; D and trimming come from the DNA. The table includes 220,000 or so clones, less than 90% detected once. Specimen: peripheral blood. J is TRBJ2-3 and V is TRBV6-2 or TRBV6-3; 11 bases map to TRBD2. The clonotype comes from an older woman who had recovered from COVID-19. The DNA for the CDR3 is TGTGCCAGCAGCCTCGCTAGCGGGGGGCTAGATACGCAGTATTTT. Residues: CASSLASGGLDTQYF.